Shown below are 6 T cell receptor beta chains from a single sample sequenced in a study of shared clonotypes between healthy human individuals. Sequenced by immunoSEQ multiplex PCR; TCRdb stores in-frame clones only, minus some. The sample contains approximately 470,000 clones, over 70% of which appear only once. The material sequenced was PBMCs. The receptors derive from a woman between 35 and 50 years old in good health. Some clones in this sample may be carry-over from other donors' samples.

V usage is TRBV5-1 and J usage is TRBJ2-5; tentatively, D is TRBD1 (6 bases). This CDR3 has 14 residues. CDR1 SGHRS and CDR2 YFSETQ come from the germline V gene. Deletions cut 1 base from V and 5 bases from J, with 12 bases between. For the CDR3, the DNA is TGCGCCAGCAGCTTGCAGGGGTTGGAGGAGACCCAGTACTTC. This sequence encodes CASSLQGLEETQYF.

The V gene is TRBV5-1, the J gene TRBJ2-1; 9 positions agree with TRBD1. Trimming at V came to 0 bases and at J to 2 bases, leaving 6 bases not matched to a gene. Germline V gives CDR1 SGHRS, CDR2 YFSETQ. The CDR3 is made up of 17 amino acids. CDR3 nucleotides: TGCGCCAGCAGCTTGGCTTCCGGGACAGGGCCCTACAATGAGCAGTTCTTC. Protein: CASSLASGTGPYNEQFF.

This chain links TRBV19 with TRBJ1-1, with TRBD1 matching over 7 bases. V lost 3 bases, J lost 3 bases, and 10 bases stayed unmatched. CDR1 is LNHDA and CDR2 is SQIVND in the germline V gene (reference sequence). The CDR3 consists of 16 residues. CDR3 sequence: CASSIRQGTRHTEAFF. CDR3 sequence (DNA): TGTGCCAGTAGTATCCGACAGGGAACTCGACACACTGAAGCTTTCTTT.

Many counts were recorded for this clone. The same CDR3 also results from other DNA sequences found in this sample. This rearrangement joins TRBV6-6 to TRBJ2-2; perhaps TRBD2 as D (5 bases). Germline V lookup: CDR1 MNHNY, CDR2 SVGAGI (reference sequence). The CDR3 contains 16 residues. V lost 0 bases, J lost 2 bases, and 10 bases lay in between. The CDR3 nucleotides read TGTGCCAGCAGTTACTCGACCGGGAAAAACACCGGGGAGCTGTTTTTT. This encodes CASSYSTGKNTGELFF.

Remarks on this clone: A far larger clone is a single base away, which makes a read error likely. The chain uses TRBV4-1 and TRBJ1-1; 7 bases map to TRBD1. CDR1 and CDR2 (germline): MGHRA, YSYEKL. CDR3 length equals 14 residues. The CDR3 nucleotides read TGCGCCAACAGCCGGACAGGAGCCAACACTGAAGCTTTCTTT. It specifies CANSRTGANTEAFF.

The CDR3 loop is CASSSDGGLASHEQYF. CDR3 coding DNA: TGTGCCAGCAGCTCCGACGGGGGACTAGCGTCCCACGAGCAGTACTTC. This chain joins TRBV11-1 and TRBJ2-7, with TRBD2 matching over 10 bases. Germline CDR1 is SGHAT and CDR2 is FQDESV (reference sequence). V lost 4 bases and J lost 5; bases outside the gene matches: 11. The CDR3 is 16 amino acids.